This is a list of T cell receptor beta chains from one sample in a study of cytomegalovirus exposure and HLA in healthy donors. Clones were sequenced by immunoSEQ multiplex PCR, and TCRdb holds only the in-frame ones, with some missing. The table includes over 150,000 clones, 75% to 90% detected once. The sequencing sample was made of PBMCs. All receptors derive from a man in his forties or fifties in good health and CMV-seronegative. Each CDR3 is given with its conserved first and last residue. The D gene is left open where the match is weak. Clone size is not always given. Where it is, it says once, few, many or a class for expanded clones.

TRBD1,TRBV7-9,TRBJ2-3,-,CASSSQGALGTDTQYF,TGTGCCAGCAGCTCTCAGGGGGCTTTGGGCACAGATACGCAGTATTTT
-,TRBV21-1,TRBJ2-5,few,CASSGGFKDETQYF,TGTGCCAGCTCGGGCGGGTTTAAGGATGAGACCCAGTACTTC
-,TRBV2,TRBJ2-3,-,CASSVSPRGAPDTQYF,TGTGCCAGCAGTGTCTCACCGCGGGGTGCCCCAGATACGCAGTATTTT
TRBD2,TRBV14,TRBJ2-1,-,CASSQGPGLADYNEQFF,TGTGCCAGCAGCCAAGGACCGGGACTAGCGGACTACAATGAGCAGTTCTTC
-,TRBV6-5,TRBJ1-2,few,CASSYGQKAGGYTF,TGTGCCAGCAGTTACGGGCAAAAGGCCGGCGGCTACACCTTC
-,TRBV12-2,TRBJ2-7,-,CASRLGLDYFSTYEQYF,TGTGCAAGTCGCTTGGGACTGGACTATTTCTCGACCTACGAGCAGTACTTC
TRBD1,TRBV2,TRBJ1-2,-,CASSEGRQGARSGYTF,TGTGCCAGCAGTGAAGGTCGACAGGGGGCGCGTTCTGGCTACACCTTC
TRBD1,TRBV15,TRBJ1-3,-,CATSRKGQGAGNTIYF,TGTGCCACCAGCAGAAAGGGACAGGGGGCTGGAAACACCATATATTTT
-,TRBV28,TRBJ1-1,few,CASSSSRGAFF,TGTGCCAGCAGTTCTTCCCGCGGAGCTTTCTTT
TRBD1,TRBV12-5,TRBJ1-2,-,CASGLDTTGYYGYTF,TGTGCTAGTGGTTTGGATACGACAGGGTACTATGGCTACACCTTC
-,TRBV29-1,TRBJ2-2,-,CSVASGLGNTGELFF,TGCAGCGTTGCATCAGGGTTAGGGAACACCGGGGAGCTGTTTTTT
-,TRBV4-3,TRBJ1-1,-,CASSPRLGTEAFF,TGCGCCAGCAGCCCGAGACTCGGCACTGAAGCTTTCTTT
-,TRBV5-1,TRBJ2-5,-,CASSLGGGQYF,TGCGCCAGCAGCTTAGGGGGTGGCCAGTACTTC
TRBD2,TRBV7-9,TRBJ2-5,-,CASSPAGGETQYF,TGTGCCAGCAGCCCAGCCGGGGGGGAGACCCAGTACTTC
TRBD2,TRBV18,TRBJ2-1,-,CASSSTSVFYNEQFF,TGTGCCAGCTCATCGACTAGCGTATTCTACAATGAGCAGTTCTTC
-,TRBV5-6,TRBJ2-3,-,CASSLSETGPLTDTQYF,TGTGCCAGCAGCCTATCCGAGACAGGTCCCCTCACAGATACGCAGTATTTT
-,TRBV7-8,TRBJ2-2,-,CASSLVFSRNTGELFF,TGTGCCAGCAGCTTAGTCTTCTCGCGGAACACCGGGGAGCTGTTTTTT
-,TRBV6-1,TRBJ1-1,-,CASSEDPGGGHTEAFF,TGTGCCAGCAGTGAAGACCCGGGGGGGGGCCACACTGAAGCTTTCTTT
-,TRBV7-9,TRBJ1-1,-,CSSGIGATEAFF,TGTTCCAGCGGGATAGGGGCAACTGAAGCTTTCTTT
TRBD1,TRBV5-6,TRBJ1-1,few,CASSWFMTGMNTEAFF,TGTGCCAGCAGCTGGTTTATGACAGGGATGAACACTGAAGCTTTCTTT
TRBD1,TRBV11-2,TRBJ2-7,-,CASSLDFRGIYEQYF,TGTGCCAGCAGCTTAGACTTCAGGGGGATCTACGAGCAGTACTTC
-,TRBV25-1,TRBJ2-5,once,CASSPPRRGVQETQYF,TGTGCCAGCAGCCCCCCCCGGCGGGGCGTACAAGAGACCCAGTACTTC
-,TRBV11-1,TRBJ1-2,-,CASAPRGVGYGYTF,TGTGCCAGCGCTCCCCGGGGAGTAGGGTATGGCTACACCTTC
TRBD2,TRBV9,TRBJ2-1,-,CASSEGLAGYNEQFF,TGTGCCAGCAGCGAGGGACTAGCGGGATATAATGAGCAGTTCTTC
TRBD1,TRBV7-2,TRBJ1-4,-,CASSKDRRQGAYEKLFF,TGTGCCAGCAGCAAAGATCGCCGACAGGGGGCTTACGAAAAACTGTTTTTT
TRBD1,TRBV18,TRBJ2-7,-,CASSIDRGYEQYF,TGTGCCAGCTCAATCGACAGGGGCTACGAGCAGTACTTC
-,TRBV4-3,TRBJ1-6,few,CASSQVAGSPLHF,TGCGCCAGCAGCCAAGTGGCCGGGTCACCCCTCCACTTT
-,TRBV6-5,TRBJ2-2,-,CASSYYMTGELFF,TGTGCCAGCAGTTACTACATGACCGGGGAGCTGTTTTTT